The rows below give T cell receptor beta chains drawn from one sample of a study of graft-versus-host responses after intestinal transplantation. Sequencing was performed with immunoSEQ multiplex PCR; in TCRdb, only in-frame clones are kept and a portion is missing. The sample includes about 120,000 clones, around 95% of them seen just once. For these receptors, no antigen is known. The material was unstimulated CD8+ T cells sorted from spleen or lymph node cells, obtained before intestinal transplant. Receptor source: a human donor who received an intestinal transplant. CDR3s include the opening cysteine and the closing phenylalanine or tryptophan. The D gene is left open where the match is weak. A row's size may be missing; if present it is once, few, many or a size class.

j_call v_call clone_size d_call cdr3_nt cdr3_aa
TRBJ1-1 TRBV27 NA NA TGTGCCAGCAGTTTATCTAAGGGTCTGAGCTCTGAAGCTTTCTTT CASSLSKGLSSEAFF
TRBJ2-7 TRBV19 NA NA TGTGCCAGTAGTATGACCCCCGCCTACGAGCAGTACTTC CASSMTPAYEQYF
TRBJ1-5 TRBV4-1 NA NA TGCGCCAGCAGCCAAGGAAACCAGCCCCAGCATTTT CASSQGNQPQHF
TRBJ2-7 TRBV10-3 NA TRBD2 TGTGCCATCAGTGAGTTACGGGGTAGCGGGAGAGTTAACGAGCAGTACTTC CAISELRGSGRVNEQYF
TRBJ2-1 TRBV13 NA TRBD1 TGTGCCAGCAGCCCCGACAGGGGGGATTACAATGAGCAGTTCTTC CASSPDRGDYNEQFF
TRBJ2-1 TRBV5-4 NA TRBD2 TGTGCCAGCACAACGCCCGAGACTAGCGTCCACAATGAGCAGTTCTTC CASTTPETSVHNEQFF
TRBJ2-7 TRBV28 NA TRBD1 TGTGCCAGCAGTCTTTCCCGACAGGGATACGAGCAGTACTTC CASSLSRQGYEQYF
TRBJ2-7 TRBV6-6 NA TRBD1 TGTGCCAGCAGTTTTGAGGGGGCGCGGGAGCAGTACTTC CASSFEGAREQYF
TRBJ2-7 TRBV7-8 NA NA TGTGCCAGCAGCTTAGCCGGGTCCACCTACGAGCAGTACTTC CASSLAGSTYEQYF
TRBJ2-7 TRBV5-4 NA TRBD2 TGTGCCAGCAGCTTGACCGGGACTAGCGGCTACGAGCAGTACTTC CASSLTGTSGYEQYF
TRBJ2-5 TRBV7-6 NA TRBD2 TGTGCCAGCAGCTTAGTTTGGCTGCGGGAGGGCCAGACCTCTCAAGAGACCCAGTACTTC CASSLVWLREGQTSQETQYF
TRBJ2-1 TRBV11-2 once NA TGTGCCAGCAGCTTAGAAGGGGCGAATGAGCGGTTCTTC CASSLEGANERFF
TRBJ2-5 TRBV15 NA TRBD2 TGTGCCACCAGTGCACCGGGACTAGCGGAGACCCAGTACTTC CATSAPGLAETQYF
TRBJ2-1 TRBV2 NA NA TGTGCCAGCAGCAAGCGGAGTACCTACAATGAGCAGTTCTTC CASSKRSTYNEQFF
TRBJ1-1 TRBV10-2 NA TRBD1 TGCGCCAGCAGTGAATCCGGGACAGGGGACACTGAAGCTTTCTTT CASSESGTGDTEAFF
TRBJ2-1 TRBV27 NA NA TGTGCCAGCAGTTTCAGGCGTTATGGTGAGCAGTTCTTC CASSFRRYGEQFF
TRBJ2-7 TRBV19 once TRBD1 TGTGCCAGTAGTATGGGGACAGGGGGCTACGAGCAGTACTTC CASSMGTGGYEQYF
TRBJ2-7 TRBV7-6 NA NA TGTGCCAGCCTACCCCCAGGAAAACCTATCTACGAGCAGTACTTC CASLPPGKPIYEQYF
TRBJ1-1 TRBV4-1 NA NA TGCGCCAGCAGCTATTCAATGGGGAACACTGAAGCTTTCTTT CASSYSMGNTEAFF
TRBJ1-5 TRBV10-2 NA NA TGCGCCAGCAGTGAGGGGGGGGTTAATAGCAATCAGCCCCAGCATTTT CASSEGGVNSNQPQHF
TRBJ2-7 TRBV11-2 NA NA TGTGCCAGCAGCCCCCCGGGCCAAACATCCTACGAGCAGTACTTC CASSPPGQTSYEQYF
TRBJ1-2 TRBV27 NA NA TGTGCCAGCAGTTTGAATAGCAGGGTGGACTATGGCTACACCTTC CASSLNSRVDYGYTF
TRBJ1-5 TRBV13 NA NA TGTGCCAGCTCGCCAGGTAAGGGCCTAGCGGGGCCCCAGCATTTT CASSPGKGLAGPQHF
TRBJ2-1 TRBV30 NA TRBD1 TGTGCCTGGAGTAGGACAGGGGGGGTCGATGAGCAGTTCTTC CAWSRTGGVDEQFF
TRBJ2-7 TRBV28 once NA TGTGCCAGCAGTTCATCGGTCGACTCCTACGAGCAGTACTTC CASSSSVDSYEQYF
TRBJ2-3 TRBV15 NA NA TGTGCCACCAGCTACCTAGCGCGAAGCACAGATACGCAGTATTTT CATSYLARSTDTQYF
TRBJ2-7 TRBV28 NA NA TGTGCCAGCAGTTTGGGTACTGGCGGCTCAGCCTCTCAGGGGCAGTACTTC CASSLGTGGSASQGQYF
TRBJ1-1 TRBV4-2 NA NA TGTGCCAGCAGCCAAGATGTCGGAAACACTGAAGCTTTCTTT CASSQDVGNTEAFF
TRBJ1-3 TRBV6-5 NA NA TGTGCCAGCAGTGATTTCGCCGGAAACACCATATATTTT CASSDFAGNTIYF
TRBJ1-4 TRBV6-1 NA NA TGTGCCAGCAGCCCCTTTAAGGCAACTAATGAAAAACTGTTTTTT CASSPFKATNEKLFF
TRBJ2-1 TRBV25-1 NA NA TGTGCCAGCAGCCGTAGCCCCTCATACAATGAGCAGTTCTTC CASSRSPSYNEQFF
TRBJ2-7 TRBV11-3 NA NA TGTGCCAGCAGCTTAGAAGCCCAGAACAGCGGAGCTCCCCTCTACGAGCAGTACTTC CASSLEAQNSGAPLYEQYF
TRBJ1-1 TRBV5-1 NA NA TGCGCCAGCAGCTGGGACGGCCTGAACACTGAAGCTTTCTTT CASSWDGLNTEAFF
TRBJ2-2 TRBV4-1 NA TRBD2 TGCGCCAGCAGCCACCTAGCGGGAGACACCGGGGAGCTGTTTTTT CASSHLAGDTGELFF
TRBJ2-7 TRBV7-2 NA NA TGTGCCAGCAGCTTATATCCCCCTCTCCTCAATTCCTACGAGCAGTACTTC CASSLYPPLLNSYEQYF
TRBJ2-1 TRBV7-9 NA NA TGTGCCAGCAGCTTAGGCGGGGAGCAGTTCTTC CASSLGGEQFF
TRBJ1-4 TRBV7-2 few NA TGTGCCAGCAGTGCGCTGAGTCGCGCCTTTAATGAAAAACTGTTTTTT CASSALSRAFNEKLFF
TRBJ2-7 TRBV4-2 NA NA TGTGCCAGCAGCCAAGATAGGGGTTACGAGCAGTACTTC CASSQDRGYEQYF
TRBJ1-2 TRBV28 NA TRBD1 TGTGCCAGCAGTCTCGGACAGGCGAGCTATGGCTACACCTTC CASSLGQASYGYTF
TRBJ2-7 TRBV12-5 once TRBD1 TGTGCTAGTGGTTTAGGGACAGCTTACGAGCAGTACTTC CASGLGTAYEQYF
TRBJ2-7 TRBV4-1 NA TRBD1 TGCGCCAGCAGCCCGCGACAGGGTAACGGCTACGAGCAGTACTTC CASSPRQGNGYEQYF
TRBJ2-2 TRBV19 NA NA TGTGCCAGTAGTATAGGGTCCTGGGTTATCGGGGAGCTGTTTTTT CASSIGSWVIGELFF